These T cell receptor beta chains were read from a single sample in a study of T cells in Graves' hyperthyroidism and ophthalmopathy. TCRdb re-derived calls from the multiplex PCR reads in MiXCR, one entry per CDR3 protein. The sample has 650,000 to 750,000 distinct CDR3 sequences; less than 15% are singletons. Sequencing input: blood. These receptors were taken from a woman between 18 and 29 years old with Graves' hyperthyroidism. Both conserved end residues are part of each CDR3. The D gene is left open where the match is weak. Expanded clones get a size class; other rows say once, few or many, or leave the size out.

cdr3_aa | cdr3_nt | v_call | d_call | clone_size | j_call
CASRPLAGVSYNEQFF | TGTGCCAGTAGACCACTAGCGGGAGTTTCATACAATGAGCAGTTCTTC | TRBV19 | TRBD2 | few | TRBJ2-1
CASSYLGGTSGRIYEQYF | TGTGCCAGCAGCTACCTGGGAGGGACTAGCGGGAGGATCTACGAGCAGTACTTC | TRBV7-9 | TRBD2 | many | TRBJ2-7
CASSWDSYNEKLFF | TGTGCCAGCAGCTGGGACAGCTATAATGAAAAACTGTTTTTT | TRBV12-3/TRBV12-4 | TRBD1 | - | TRBJ1-4
CANRQTGGSHEQFF | TGTGCCAACAGACAGACAGGGGGCTCCCATGAGCAGTTCTTC | TRBV18 | TRBD1 | many | TRBJ2-1
CASSLGRIYEQYF | TGTGCCAGCAGCTTGGGCAGGATCTACGAGCAGTACTTC | TRBV5-5 | - | many | TRBJ2-7
CAATAGTSGIYEQYF | TGTGCCGCCACGGCCGGGACTAGCGGAATCTACGAGCAGTACTTC | TRBV10-3 | TRBD2 | many | TRBJ2-7
CASSQEGRKQETQYF | TGTGCCAGCAGCCAAGAGGGACGCAAGCAAGAGACCCAGTACTTC | TRBV3-1 | - | many | TRBJ2-5
CASSLSAFYEQYF | TGTGCCAGCAGTTTATCGGCCTTCTACGAGCAGTACTTC | TRBV12-3/TRBV12-4 | - | - | TRBJ2-7
CASSEQFFGNEQFF | TGCGCCAGCAGTGAGCAATTCTTCGGCAATGAGCAGTTCTTC | TRBV10-1 | - | - | TRBJ2-1
CASSGSSYNSPLHF | TGTGCCAGCAGCGGGAGCTCCTATAATTCACCCCTCCACTTT | TRBV9 | - | many | TRBJ1-6
CASSWSRQGGGSAFF | TGTGCCAGCAGCTGGTCCCGGCAGGGGGGCGGATCGGCTTTCTTT | TRBV6-1 | TRBD1 | - | TRBJ1-1
CVSSQTSGRADEQFF | TGTGTCAGCAGTCAGACTAGCGGGAGGGCCGATGAGCAGTTCTTC | TRBV27 | TRBD2 | once | TRBJ2-1
CAWKRGTGASTEAFF | TGTGCCTGGAAGCGAGGCACAGGGGCATCGACTGAAGCTTTCTTT | TRBV30 | TRBD1 | many | TRBJ1-1
CASSIGDRNNEQFF | TGTGCCAGTAGTATCGGTGACAGGAACAATGAGCAGTTCTTC | TRBV19 | - | - | TRBJ2-1
CSGVAGVYEQYF | TGCAGTGGGGTAGCGGGAGTCTACGAGCAGTACTTC | TRBV20-1 | TRBD2 | - | TRBJ2-7
CASSLEGLAGGPGTGELFF | TGTGCCAGCAGCTTAGAGGGACTAGCGGGAGGGCCGGGCACCGGGGAGCTGTTTTTT | TRBV13 | TRBD2 | many | TRBJ2-2
CATSSVWGVKQPQHF | TGTGCCACCAGCAGCGTCTGGGGGGTAAAACAGCCCCAGCATTTT | TRBV15 | - | - | TRBJ1-5
CSVGLAAGELFF | TGCAGCGTGGGCCTAGCGGCCGGGGAGCTGTTTTTT | TRBV29-1 | TRBD2 | once | TRBJ2-2
CASSFGLQGTGTDTQYF | TGTGCCAGCAGTTTCGGGCTACAGGGAACGGGCACAGATACGCAGTATTTT | TRBV12-3/TRBV12-4 | - | few | TRBJ2-3
CASSPLAGAGDTQYF | TGTGCCAGCAGCCCGCTAGCGGGAGCAGGAGATACGCAGTATTTT | TRBV3-1 | TRBD2 | many | TRBJ2-3
CASSEAGGPQHF | TGTGCCAGCAGTGAAGCGGGGGGGCCCCAGCATTTT | TRBV2 | - | many | TRBJ1-5
CASSYRKTGILNEQFF | TGTGCCAGCAGTTACCGTAAAACCGGAATCCTCAATGAGCAGTTCTTC | TRBV6-5 | - | once | TRBJ2-1
CASSLSYLAENTGELFF | TGTGCCAGCAGCTTAAGTTACCTAGCGGAGAACACCGGGGAGCTGTTTTTT | TRBV5-6 | TRBD2 | many | TRBJ2-2
CASPTGYCEQYF | TGTGCCAGCCCCACAGGGTATTGCGAGCAGTACTTC | TRBV27 | - | many | TRBJ2-7
CASSSLAGVFGNEQFF | TGTGCCAGCAGCTCTCTAGCGGGAGTGTTCGGGAATGAGCAGTTCTTC | TRBV12-3/TRBV12-4 | TRBD2 | many | TRBJ2-1
CSARAGIYYEQYF | TGCAGTGCTAGAGCAGGGATCTACTACGAGCAGTACTTC | TRBV20-1 | - | - | TRBJ2-7
CASRNAGTGGGETQYF | TGTGCCAGTAGGAACGCCGGGACAGGGGGCGGAGAGACCCAGTACTTC | TRBV19 | TRBD1 | few | TRBJ2-5
CASSSSVGLNEEKLFF | TGTGCCAGCAGCTCCTCGGTGGGATTGAATGAAGAAAAACTGTTTTTT | TRBV5-4 | - | - | TRBJ1-4
CASDAGVNEQFF | TGTGCCAGCGACGCAGGGGTTAATGAGCAGTTCTTC | TRBV2 | - | many | TRBJ2-1
CASSLDRTYEQYF | TGTGCCAGCAGCTTAGACAGGACCTACGAGCAGTACTTC | TRBV7-8 | - | many | TRBJ2-7
CASSLSSSYNSPLHF | TGTGCCAGCAGCTTATCGAGCTCCTATAATTCACCCCTCCACTTT | TRBV7-9 | - | few | TRBJ1-6
CASRLRGEAFF | TGTGCCAGCAGACTCAGGGGTGAAGCTTTCTTT | TRBV12-3/TRBV12-4 | - | many | TRBJ1-1
CASSFAHSTDTQYF | TGTGCCAGCAGTTTTGCACATAGCACAGATACGCAGTATTTT | TRBV12-3/TRBV12-4 | - | - | TRBJ2-3
CASSGEDNNEQYF | TGTGCCAGCAGCGGGGAGGACAATAACGAGCAGTACTTC | TRBV9 | - | - | TRBJ2-7
CASSRQGDQPQHF | TGTGCCAGCAGTAGACAGGGTGATCAGCCCCAGCATTTT | TRBV2 | TRBD1 | many | TRBJ1-5
CASSGSWTSTSLDTQYF | TGTGCCAGCAGCGGCTCTTGGACTAGCACCAGTCTAGATACGCAGTATTTT | TRBV5-6 | TRBD2 | many | TRBJ2-3